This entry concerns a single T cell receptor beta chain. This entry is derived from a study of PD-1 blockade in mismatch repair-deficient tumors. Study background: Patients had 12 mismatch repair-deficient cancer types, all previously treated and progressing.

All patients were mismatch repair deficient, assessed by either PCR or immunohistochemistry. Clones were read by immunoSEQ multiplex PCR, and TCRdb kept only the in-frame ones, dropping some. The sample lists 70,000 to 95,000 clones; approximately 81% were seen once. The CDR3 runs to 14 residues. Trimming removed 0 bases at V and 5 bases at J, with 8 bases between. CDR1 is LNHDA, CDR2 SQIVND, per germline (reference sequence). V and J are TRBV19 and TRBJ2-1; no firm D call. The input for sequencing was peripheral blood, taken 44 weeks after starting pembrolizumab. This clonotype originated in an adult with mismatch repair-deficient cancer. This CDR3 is CASSIDPRNNEQFF. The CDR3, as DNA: TGTGCCAGTAGTATAGACCCCAGAAACAATGAGCAGTTCTTC.